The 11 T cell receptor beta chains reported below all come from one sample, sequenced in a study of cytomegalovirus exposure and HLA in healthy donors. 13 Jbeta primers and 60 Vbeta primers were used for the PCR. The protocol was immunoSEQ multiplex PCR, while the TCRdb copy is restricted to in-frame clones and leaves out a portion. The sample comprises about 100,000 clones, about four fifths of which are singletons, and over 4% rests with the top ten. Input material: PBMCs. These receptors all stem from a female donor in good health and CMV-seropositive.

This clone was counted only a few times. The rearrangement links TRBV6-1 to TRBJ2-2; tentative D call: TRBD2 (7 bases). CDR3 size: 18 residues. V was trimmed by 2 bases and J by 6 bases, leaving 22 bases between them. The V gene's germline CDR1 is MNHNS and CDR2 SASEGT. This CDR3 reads CASSEFPGGRGASGELFF. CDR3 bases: TGTGCCAGCAGTGAATTCCCAGGTGGGAGGGGGGCGTCCGGGGAGCTGTTTTTT.

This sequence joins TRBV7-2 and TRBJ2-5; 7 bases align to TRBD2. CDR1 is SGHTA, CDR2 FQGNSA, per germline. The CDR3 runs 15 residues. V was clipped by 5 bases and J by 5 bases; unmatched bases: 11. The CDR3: CASSPGASGRETQYF. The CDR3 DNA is TGTGCCAGCAGCCCCGGTGCTAGCGGACGGGAGACCCAGTACTTC.

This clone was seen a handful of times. The CDR3 DNA reads TGTGCCACCTTTGGCGGCTACAATGAGCAGTTCTTC. Translated, it gives CATFGGYNEQFF. The chain couples TRBV19 to TRBJ2-1; no definite D call. The CDR3 has 12 amino acids. V was shortened by 10 bases and J by 3 bases, with 10 bases between the two germline ends. Germline CDR1 is LNHDA and CDR2 is SQIVND (reference sequence).

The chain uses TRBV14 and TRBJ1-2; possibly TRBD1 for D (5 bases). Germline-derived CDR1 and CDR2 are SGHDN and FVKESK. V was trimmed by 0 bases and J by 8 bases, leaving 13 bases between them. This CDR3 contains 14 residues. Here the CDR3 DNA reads TGTGCCAGCAGCCAAGAGAGGAGGGGAGGAGGCTACACCTTC. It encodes CASSQERRGGGYTF.

CDR3 in amino acids: CASSVAAGTGELFF. In DNA form, the CDR3 reads TGTGCCAGCAGCGTAGCGGCGGGCACCGGGGAGCTGTTTTTT. This chain joins TRBV9 and TRBJ2-2, with D possibly being TRBD2 (5 bases). The germline CDR1 and CDR2 sequences are SGDLS and YYNGEE. The CDR3 is 14 residues long. V lost 0 bases and J 4 bases, leaving 7 bases between the germline ends.

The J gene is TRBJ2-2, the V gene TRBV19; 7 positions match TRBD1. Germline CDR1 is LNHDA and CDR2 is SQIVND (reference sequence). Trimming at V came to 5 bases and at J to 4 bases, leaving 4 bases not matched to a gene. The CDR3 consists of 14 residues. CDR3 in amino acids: CASSGGQRTGELFF. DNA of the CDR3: TGTGCCAGTAGTGGGGGACAGCGCACCGGGGAGCTGTTTTTT.

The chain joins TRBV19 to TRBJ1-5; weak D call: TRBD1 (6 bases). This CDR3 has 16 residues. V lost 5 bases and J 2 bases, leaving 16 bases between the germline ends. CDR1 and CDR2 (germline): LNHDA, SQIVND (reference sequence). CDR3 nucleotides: TGTGCCAGTAGTGGTGGGACACCCGCGGGCAATCAGCCCCAGCATTTT. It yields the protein CASSGGTPAGNQPQHF.

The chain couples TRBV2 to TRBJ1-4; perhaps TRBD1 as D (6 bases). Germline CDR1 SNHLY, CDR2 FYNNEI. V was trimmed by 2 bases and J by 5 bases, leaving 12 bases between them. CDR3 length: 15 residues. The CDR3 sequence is CASSEPQGKNEKLFF. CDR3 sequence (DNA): TGTGCCAGCAGTGAACCCCAGGGGAAAAATGAAAAACTGTTTTTT. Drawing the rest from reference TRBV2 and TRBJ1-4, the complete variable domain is EPEVTQTPSHQVTQMGQEVILRCVPISNHLYFYWYRQILGQKVEFLVSFYNNEISEKSEIFDDQFSVERPDGSNFTLKIRSTKLEDSAMYFCASSEPQGKNEKLFFGSGTQLSVL.

The CDR3 sequence is CASSAGLAGDNEQFF. For the CDR3, the DNA is TGTGCCAGCAGCGCGGGACTAGCGGGAGATAATGAGCAGTTCTTC. The chain has TRBV9 and TRBJ2-1, with 14 bases lining up with TRBD2. Germline-derived CDR1 and CDR2 are SGDLS and YYNGEE. Trimming at V came to 3 bases and at J to 7 bases, leaving 3 bases not matched to a gene. The CDR3 is made up of 15 amino acids.

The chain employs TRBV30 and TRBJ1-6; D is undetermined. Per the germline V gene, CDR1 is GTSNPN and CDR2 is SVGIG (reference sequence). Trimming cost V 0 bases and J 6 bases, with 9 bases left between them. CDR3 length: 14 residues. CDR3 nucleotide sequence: TGTGCCTGGAGTGTACTGGTTATTAATTCACCCCTCCACTTT. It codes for CAWSVLVINSPLHF.

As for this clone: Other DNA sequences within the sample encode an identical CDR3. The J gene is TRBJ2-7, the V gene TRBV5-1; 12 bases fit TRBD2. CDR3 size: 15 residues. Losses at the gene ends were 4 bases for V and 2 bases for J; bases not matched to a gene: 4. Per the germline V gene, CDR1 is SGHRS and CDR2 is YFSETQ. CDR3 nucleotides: TGCGCCAGCAGCCCCTGGACTAGCGGGGCCTACGAGCAGTACTTC. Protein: CASSPWTSGAYEQYF.